What follows describes a single T cell receptor beta chain. The antigen remains unidentified. Patients had blood sampled at baseline and again on cycle 4 day 1 and cycle 7 day 1. This sample is part of a study of OX40 agonist ivuxolimab in advanced cancers. As for the study in general: Hepatocellular carcinoma, melanoma, renal cell or head and neck cancer was diagnosed in the dose-escalation patients. The study, taken as a whole, reports: Among the nonresponders, some also had low normalized T-cell clonal expansion.

Method: immunoSEQ multiplex PCR; TCRdb's copy keeps in-frame clones and lacks some. The sample has tens of thousands of clones, about 88% seen once; the top ten hold over 25%. The CDR3 runs to 13 residues. Germline lookup yields CDR1 SGHDN and CDR2 FVKESK. V gave up 5 bases and J gave up 7 bases; unmatched junction bases: 7. This chain joins TRBV14 and TRBJ2-7, with TRBD2 identical over 8 bases. The input for sequencing was CD4+ or CD8+ T cells sorted from blood, taken in a trial of the OX40 agonist ivuxolimab. The TCR sequence derives from an adult with an advanced solid tumor such as melanoma, head and neck, liver or kidney cancer. The CDR3 DNA follows: TGTGCCAGCAGCGCGGGGGGAGGGTTGGAGCAGTACTTC. Amino acid sequence: CASSAGGGLEQYF.